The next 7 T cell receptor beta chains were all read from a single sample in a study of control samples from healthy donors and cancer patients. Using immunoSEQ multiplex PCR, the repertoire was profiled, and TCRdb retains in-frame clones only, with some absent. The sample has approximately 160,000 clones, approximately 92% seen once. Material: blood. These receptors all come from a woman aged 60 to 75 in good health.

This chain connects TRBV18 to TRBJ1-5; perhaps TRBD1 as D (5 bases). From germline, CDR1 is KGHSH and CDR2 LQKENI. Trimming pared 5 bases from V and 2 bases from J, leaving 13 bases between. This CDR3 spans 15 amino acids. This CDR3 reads CASSEQGLRNQPQHF. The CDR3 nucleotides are TGTGCCAGCTCAGAGCAGGGATTACGCAATCAGCCCCAGCATTTT. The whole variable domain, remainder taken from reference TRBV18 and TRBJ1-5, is NAGVMQNPRHLVRRRGQEARLRCSPMKGHSHVYWYRQLPEEGLKFMVYLQKENIIDESGMPKERFSAEFPKEGPSILRIQQVVRGDSAAYFCASSEQGLRNQPQHFGDGTRLSIL.

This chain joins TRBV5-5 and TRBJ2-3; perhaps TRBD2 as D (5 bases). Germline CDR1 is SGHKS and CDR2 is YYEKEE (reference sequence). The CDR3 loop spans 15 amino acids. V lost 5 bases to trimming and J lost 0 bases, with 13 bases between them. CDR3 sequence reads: CASSLVSGSTDTQYF. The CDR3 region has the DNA TGTGCCAGCAGTCTCGTGTCGGGGAGCACAGATACGCAGTATTTT.

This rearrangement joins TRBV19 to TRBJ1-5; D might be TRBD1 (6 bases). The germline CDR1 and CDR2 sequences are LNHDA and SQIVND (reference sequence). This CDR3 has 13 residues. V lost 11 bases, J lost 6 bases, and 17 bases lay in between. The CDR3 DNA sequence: TGTGCCGCGACGACAGGAGGGGCTCAGCCCCAGCATTTT. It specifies CAATTGGAQPQHF.

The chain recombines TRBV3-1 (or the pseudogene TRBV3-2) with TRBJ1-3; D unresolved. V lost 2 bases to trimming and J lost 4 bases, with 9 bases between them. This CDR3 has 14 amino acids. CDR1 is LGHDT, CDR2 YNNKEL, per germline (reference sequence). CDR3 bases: TGTGCCAGCAGCCAATTCCAGATAGGAAACACCATATATTTT. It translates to CASSQFQIGNTIYF.

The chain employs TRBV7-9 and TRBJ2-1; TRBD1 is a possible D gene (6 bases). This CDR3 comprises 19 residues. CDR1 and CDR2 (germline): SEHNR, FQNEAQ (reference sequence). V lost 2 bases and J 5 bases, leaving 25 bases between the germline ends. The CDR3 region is CASSLKPPGATPPNNEQFF. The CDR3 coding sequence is TGTGCCAGCAGCTTAAAACCCCCAGGGGCCACACCCCCCAACAATGAGCAGTTCTTC.

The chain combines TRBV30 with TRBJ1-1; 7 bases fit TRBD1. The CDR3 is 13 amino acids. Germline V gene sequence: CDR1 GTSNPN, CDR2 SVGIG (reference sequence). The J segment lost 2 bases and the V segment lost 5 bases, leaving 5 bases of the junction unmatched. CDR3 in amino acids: CAWCRQGNTEAFF. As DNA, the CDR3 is TGTGCCTGGTGTCGACAGGGTAACACTGAAGCTTTCTTT.

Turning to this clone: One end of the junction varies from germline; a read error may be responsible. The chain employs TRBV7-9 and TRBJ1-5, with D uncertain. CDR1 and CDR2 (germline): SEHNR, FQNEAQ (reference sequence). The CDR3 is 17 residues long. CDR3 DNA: TGTGCCAGCAACTTAGACTTTTCACCTATCGGCAATCAGCCCCAGCATTTT. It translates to CASNLDFSPIGNQPQHF.